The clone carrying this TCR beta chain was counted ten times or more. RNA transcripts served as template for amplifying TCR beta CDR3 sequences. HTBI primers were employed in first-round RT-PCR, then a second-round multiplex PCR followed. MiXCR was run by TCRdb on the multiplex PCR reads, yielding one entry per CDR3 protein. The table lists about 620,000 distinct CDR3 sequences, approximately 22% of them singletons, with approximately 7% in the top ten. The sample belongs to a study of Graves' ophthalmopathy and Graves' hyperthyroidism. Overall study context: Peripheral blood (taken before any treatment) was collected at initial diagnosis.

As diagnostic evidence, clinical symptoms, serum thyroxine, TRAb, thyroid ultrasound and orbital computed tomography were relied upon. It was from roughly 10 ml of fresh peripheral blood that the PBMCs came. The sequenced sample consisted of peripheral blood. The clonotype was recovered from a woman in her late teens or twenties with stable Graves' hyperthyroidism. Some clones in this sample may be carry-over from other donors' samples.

The CDR3 DNA is TGTGCCAGCAGTGCGCAGGGCCCAGCTAATCAGCCCCAGCATTTT. As protein: CASSAQGPANQPQHF. The V gene is TRBV6-1, the J gene TRBJ1-5, with D tentatively TRBD1 (5 bases). The CDR3 loop spans 15 amino acids. V lost 4 bases and J 4 bases, leaving 14 bases between the germline ends. Per germline, CDR1 MNHNS and CDR2 SASEGT.